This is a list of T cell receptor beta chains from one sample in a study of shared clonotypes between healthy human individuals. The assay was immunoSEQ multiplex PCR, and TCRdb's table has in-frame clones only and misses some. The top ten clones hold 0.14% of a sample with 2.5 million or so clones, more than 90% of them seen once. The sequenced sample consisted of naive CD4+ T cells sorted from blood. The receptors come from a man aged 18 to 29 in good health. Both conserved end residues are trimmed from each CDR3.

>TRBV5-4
ASSSQDGTQTGANVLT
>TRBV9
ASSVPAGGNTEAF
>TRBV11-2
ASSTTAEANYGYT
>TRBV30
AWSGGREGTQY
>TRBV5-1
ASSLGVGRGNTEAF
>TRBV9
ASSVDPRGETQY
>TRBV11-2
ASSPGTKEAGQPQH
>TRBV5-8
ASSLEGAAGANVLT
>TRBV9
ASSPGLISQGELF
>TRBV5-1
ASSSQLMNTEAF
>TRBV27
ASSLESRGYT
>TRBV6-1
ASSPGQGIEQY
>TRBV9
ASSTGTAFISGANVLT